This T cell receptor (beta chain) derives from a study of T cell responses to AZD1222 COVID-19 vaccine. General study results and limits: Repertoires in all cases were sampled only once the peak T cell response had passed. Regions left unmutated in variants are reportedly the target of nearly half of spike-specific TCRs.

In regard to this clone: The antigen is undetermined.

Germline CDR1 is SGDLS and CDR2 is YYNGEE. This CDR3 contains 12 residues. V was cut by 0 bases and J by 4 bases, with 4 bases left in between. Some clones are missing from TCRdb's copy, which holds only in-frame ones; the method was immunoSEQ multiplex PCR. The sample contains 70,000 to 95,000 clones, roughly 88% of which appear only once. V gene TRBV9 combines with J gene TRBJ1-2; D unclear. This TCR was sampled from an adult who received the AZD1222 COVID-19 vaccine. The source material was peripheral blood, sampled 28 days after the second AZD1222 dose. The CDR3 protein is CASSVDSYGYTF. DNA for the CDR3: TGTGCCAGCAGCGTAGATAGCTATGGCTACACCTTC.